A selection of T cell receptor beta chains follows, all from one sample in a study of PD-L1 blockade in urothelial cancer. The protocol was immunoSEQ multiplex PCR, while the TCRdb copy is restricted to in-frame clones and leaves out a portion. The profile shows 130,000 or so clones, approximately 88% of them singletons. The sample here was PBMCs, taken around atezolizumab (anti-PD-L1) treatment. The source of these receptors is a man aged 45-65 years with urothelial cancer. Both conserved end residues are part of each CDR3. A D gene is named only where the DNA matches it firmly. Not all rows give a size; the values are once, few, many and, for expanded clones, a class.

CDR3nt,CDR3aa,d_gene,abundance,j_gene,v_gene
TGTGCCAGCAGCAAAAAAAGGGGGGAGACCCAGTACTTC,CASSKKRGETQYF,.,.,TRBJ2-5,TRBV11-2
TGTGCCAGCAGTCCCATAGGACAGGGGAATAAGCCCCAGCATTTT,CASSPIGQGNKPQHF,TRBD1,.,TRBJ1-5,TRBV28
TGTGCCAGCAGTTCTGACAGGGGTTATAATTCACCCCTCCACTTT,CASSSDRGYNSPLHF,TRBD1,.,TRBJ1-6,TRBV7-8
TGTGCCAGCAAATTCGGGTATAGCAATCAGCCCCAGCATTTT,CASKFGYSNQPQHF,.,.,TRBJ1-5,TRBV2
TGTGCCAGCAGTTTGGGACTACCGTTGGGCACAGATACGCAGTATTTT,CASSLGLPLGTDTQYF,TRBD2,.,TRBJ2-3,TRBV6-5
TGCGCCAGCAGCTTGACAGGGGGGGAGACCCAGTACTTC,CASSLTGGETQYF,TRBD1,.,TRBJ2-5,TRBV5-1
TGTGCCAGCAGTCTGACTCGACAGAGCTGGCCCCAGCATTTT,CASSLTRQSWPQHF,.,.,TRBJ1-5,TRBV28
TGTGCCAGTAGTATAGGTCGAGGGCTTAGGAATGAGCAGTTCTTC,CASSIGRGLRNEQFF,.,.,TRBJ2-1,TRBV19
TGTGCCAGCAGCCCCCATGTAAGCGAGACCCAGTACTTC,CASSPHVSETQYF,.,once,TRBJ2-5,TRBV9
TGTGCCAGCAGACGGGACTGGGAGACCGGGGAGCTGTTTTTT,CASRRDWETGELFF,.,.,TRBJ2-2,TRBV6-1
TGTGCCAGCAGCGCTACTCGAGGGACAGGGGCGAACACCGGGGAGCTGTTTTTT,CASSATRGTGANTGELFF,TRBD1,.,TRBJ2-2,TRBV9
TGTGCCAGCAGCCGTACAGGGGGCCTTGTAGGTGAAAAACTGTTTTTT,CASSRTGGLVGEKLFF,TRBD1,.,TRBJ1-4,TRBV7-2
TGTGCCAGCAGAAGACAGGGGGCCCTAACCTACAATGAGCAGTTCTTC,CASRRQGALTYNEQFF,TRBD1,.,TRBJ2-1,TRBV2
TGCGCCAGCAGCTTGCCCAGAAAGACAGGGGCTCGCTACGAGCAGTACTTC,CASSLPRKTGARYEQYF,TRBD1,.,TRBJ2-7,TRBV5-1
TGTGCCAGAAGCTGTAACAGGGGTGGAGGTAAGGAGACCCAGTACTTC,CARSCNRGGGKETQYF,TRBD1,.,TRBJ2-5,TRBV5-3
TGTGCCAGCAGCGGAACTAGCGGGTTGTACAATGAGCAGTTCTTC,CASSGTSGLYNEQFF,TRBD2,.,TRBJ2-1,TRBV5-6
TGCGCCAGCAGTGGGACAGGGGGTGACACCGGGGAGCTGTTTTTT,CASSGTGGDTGELFF,TRBD1,.,TRBJ2-2,TRBV10-1
TGTGCCAGCAGCCAAGCGAGTCTTCCAGATACGCAGTATTTT,CASSQASLPDTQYF,.,.,TRBJ2-3,TRBV14
TGTGCCAGCCTCACACAGGGTTACGAGCAGTACTTC,CASLTQGYEQYF,.,.,TRBJ2-7,TRBV6-5
TGTGCCAGTAGTCTGGGGACTAGCGGGAGTCTGTCCTACGAGCAGTACTTC,CASSLGTSGSLSYEQYF,TRBD2,.,TRBJ2-7,TRBV19
TGTGCCAGCAGCCAAGCGTCTAGCGGGAGATACGGGCGAGGGGCCAACGTCCTGACTTTC,CASSQASSGRYGRGANVLTF,TRBD2,.,TRBJ2-6,TRBV4-2
TGTGCCAGCAGCTTAGACGACATATCCTCCTACGAGCAGTACTTC,CASSLDDISSYEQYF,.,.,TRBJ2-7,TRBV11-2
TGTGCCAGCAGTTTACTCGGACAGGCAACTAATGAAAAACTGTTTTTT,CASSLLGQATNEKLFF,TRBD1,.,TRBJ1-4,TRBV27
TGCGCCAGCAGCTCCAACCTAGCGGGGCTCGCGGGGGAGCAGTACTTC,CASSSNLAGLAGEQYF,TRBD2,.,TRBJ2-7,TRBV5-1
TGTGCCAGCAGCTACGCTAGCGGGATTTACGAGCAGTACTTC,CASSYASGIYEQYF,TRBD2,.,TRBJ2-7,TRBV5-4
TGTGCCAGCAGTCCTATCTGGACTAGCGGGACCTCGGGGGAGCAGTACTTC,CASSPIWTSGTSGEQYF,TRBD2,.,TRBJ2-7,TRBV28
TGTGCCAGCTCGCCCGGACCGAGGGAGCAAGCTTTCTTT,CASSPGPREQAFF,.,.,TRBJ1-1,TRBV18
TGTGCCAGTAGTATATACCCCGTGGGGGGAGGAGGCTATGGCTACACCTTC,CASSIYPVGGGGYGYTF,.,.,TRBJ1-2,TRBV19
TGTGCCAGCAGTGGACAGGGGGGTAGAGAGACCCAGTACTTC,CASSGQGGRETQYF,TRBD1,.,TRBJ2-5,TRBV2
TGTGCCAGCAGGACAGGGGATAATTCACCCCTCCACTTT,CASRTGDNSPLHF,TRBD1,.,TRBJ1-6,TRBV28
TGTGCCACCAGCAGAGGGTCCGGGACAGGCTTTGCCAACACTGAAGCTTTCTTT,CATSRGSGTGFANTEAFF,TRBD1,.,TRBJ1-1,TRBV15
TGTGCCAGTTGTCAGGGAACTCAGCCCCAGCATTTT,CASCQGTQPQHF,.,.,TRBJ1-5,TRBV6-6
TGTGCCAGCAGCTTTGGGACTAGCGGGAGGACCGAGCAGTACTTC,CASSFGTSGRTEQYF,TRBD2,few,TRBJ2-7,TRBV7-9
TGTGCCATCAGTGGGGAGCCGGGTCAGCCCCAGCATTTT,CAISGEPGQPQHF,.,.,TRBJ1-5,TRBV10-3
TGTGCCAGCAGTGTTGGGCCGGATGGCTACACCTTC,CASSVGPDGYTF,.,once,TRBJ1-2,TRBV2
TGTGCCACCCGCATGGAGGGGAACACCGGGGAGCTGTTTTTT,CATRMEGNTGELFF,.,.,TRBJ2-2,TRBV25-1
TGTGCCAGCAGTTACTCGCTCGGAGGGGCAGATACGCAGTATTTT,CASSYSLGGADTQYF,.,.,TRBJ2-3,TRBV6-5
TGTGCCAGCAGCCCAGAGGAAGACTATGGCTACACCTTC,CASSPEEDYGYTF,.,.,TRBJ1-2,TRBV7-9
TGTGCCAGCAGCCAAGTGGGGGGAGGCGGCCGAAGGGAAAAACTGTTTTTT,CASSQVGGGGRREKLFF,.,.,TRBJ1-4,TRBV4-2
TGTGCCAGCAGTGAATTCAGCGGGAGGGCCGTATATACGCAGTATTTT,CASSEFSGRAVYTQYF,TRBD2,.,TRBJ2-3,TRBV2
TGCAGCGTTGAAGATCTAACAGCCCAAGAGACCCAGTACTTC,CSVEDLTAQETQYF,.,.,TRBJ2-5,TRBV29-1
TGTGCCAGCCAACTACGACAGATAATCAAGCCCCAGCATTTT,CASQLRQIIKPQHF,.,.,TRBJ1-5,TRBV28
TGTGCCAGCAGCCGGGACAATAATTCACCCCTCCACTTT,CASSRDNNSPLHF,.,.,TRBJ1-6,TRBV5-4
TGCGCCAGCACCCGGGCCAAAGTCTACAGGAATGAGCAGTTCTTC,CASTRAKVYRNEQFF,.,.,TRBJ2-1,TRBV10-1
TGTGCCAGCTCACCACCGAGCCCAAAATCCTACAATGAGCAGTTCTTC,CASSPPSPKSYNEQFF,.,.,TRBJ2-1,TRBV18
.,CASSLDGGLHFGDTQYF,.,.,TRBJ2-3,TRBV7-9
TGTGCCAGCAGCCCCGGGACAGGGGCCTATAATTCACCCCTCCACTTT,CASSPGTGAYNSPLHF,TRBD1,.,TRBJ1-6,TRBV6-6
TGTGCCAGCAGCAGCGGGGACAGGATCTCTGGAAACACCATATATTTT,CASSSGDRISGNTIYF,TRBD1,.,TRBJ1-3,TRBV5-4
TGTGCCAGCAGACCGGGACTAGCGGGTTTCGATACGCAGTATTTT,CASRPGLAGFDTQYF,TRBD2,.,TRBJ2-3,TRBV2
TGTGCCAGTAGTACAGCAGGGACAGGGCCGAACACTGAAGCTTTCTTT,CASSTAGTGPNTEAFF,TRBD1,.,TRBJ1-1,TRBV19
TGCGCCAGCAGCTTGGCCCCGCAGGGGATTACTGGGGCCAACGTCCTGACTTTC,CASSLAPQGITGANVLTF,.,.,TRBJ2-6,TRBV5-1
TGCGCCAGCAGCCTACAGGGGACTGGGGCCAACGTCCTGACTTTC,CASSLQGTGANVLTF,TRBD1,.,TRBJ2-6,TRBV5-1
TGTGCCAGCAGCTTAGAGACAGGGAAGGTATATTTT,CASSLETGKVYF,TRBD1,.,TRBJ2-3,TRBV7-6
TGTGCCAGCAGTCCGACAGTCTATAATTCACCCCTCCACTTT,CASSPTVYNSPLHF,.,.,TRBJ1-6,TRBV6-5
TGTGCCAGCAGCACCAGGACAGGGGGCAATTGGTATGGCTACACCTTC,CASSTRTGGNWYGYTF,TRBD1,.,TRBJ1-2,TRBV5-4
TGTGCCATCAACGAGGGAGCCTATGGCTACACCTTC,CAINEGAYGYTF,.,.,TRBJ1-2,TRBV6-6
TGCGCCAGCAGCTTGAGCGGGAGGGCCGACGGGGAGCTGTTTTTT,CASSLSGRADGELFF,TRBD2,.,TRBJ2-2,TRBV5-1
TGTGCCACCAGCAGAGGCACAGGGGGCATTGAAAAACTGTTTTTT,CATSRGTGGIEKLFF,TRBD1,.,TRBJ1-4,TRBV15
TGTGCCGCCGGCTCCGGGGACTCTGGAAACACCATATATTTT,CAAGSGDSGNTIYF,.,.,TRBJ1-3,TRBV30